This TCR beta chain was captured in a study of T cell responses to AZD1222 COVID-19 vaccine. Notes on the study in general: As reported, nearly half of all spike-specific TCRs target variant regions that are unmutated.

Clones were read by immunoSEQ multiplex PCR, and TCRdb kept only the in-frame ones, dropping some. The profile covers about 99,000 clones, with about nine tenths appearing a single time and around 19% taken by the ten largest. Notes on this clone: No antigen is known for it.

The CDR3 length is 14 residues. Trimming cost V 2 bases and J 6 bases; bases outside gene matches: 6. CDR1 is MNHEY and CDR2 is SVGAGI in the germline V gene. Sequencing was performed on peripheral blood, taken on day 0 of AZD1222 vaccination. The chain links TRBV6-5 to TRBJ1-2, with TRBD1 matching 7 bases. The TCR comes from an adult in good health. CDR3 protein: CASSYPRQGHGYTF. The CDR3 region has the DNA TGTGCCAGCAGTTACCCACGACAGGGTCATGGCTACACCTTC.